Below, 18 T cell receptor beta chains from the same sample are listed, as sequenced in a study of PD-1 blockade in classical Hodgkin lymphoma. Stated time point: cycle 4 day 1 (C4D1), after five to seven weeks of nivolumab. Each patient experienced a relapse that followed autologous stem cell transplantation, and brentuximab vedotin exposure varied. Repertoires were generated with immunoSEQ multiplex PCR, while TCRdb's copy carries only in-frame clones and drops some. The sample lists 20,000 to 25,000 clones; about 80% were seen once. The source was peripheral blood mononuclear cells (PBMCs), collected before the fourth cycle of nivolumab. The receptors derive from a human donor with classical Hodgkin lymphoma.

The V gene is TRBV28, the J gene TRBJ1-2; 9 nucleotides agree with TRBD1. The CDR3 consists of 15 residues. Germline V gives CDR1 MDHEN, CDR2 SYDVKM. V shed 9 bases and J 4 bases; nucleotides not matched to a gene: 12. CDR3 protein: CASSFPQGASYGYTF. In nucleotides, the CDR3 is TGTGCCAGTTCCTTCCCACAGGGGGCGTCCTATGGCTACACCTTC.

Here the CDR3 reads CASSLGGTRYQETQYF. The DNA for the CDR3 is TGCGCCAGCAGCCTGGGTGGGACCCGGTACCAAGAGACCCAGTACTTC. The chain has TRBV4-1 and TRBJ2-5; perhaps D is TRBD1 or TRBD2 (5 bases each). The CDR3 is made up of 16 amino acids. CDR1 is MGHRA and CDR2 is YSYEKL in the germline V gene. V lost 4 bases and J 0 bases, leaving 15 bases between the germline ends.

This clone is a singleton in its sample. The chain carries TRBV7-3 and TRBJ2-2; weak D call: TRBD1 (6 bases). The CDR3 has 16 amino acids. Trimming shortened V by 2 bases and J by 0 bases, and 10 bases separated the two germline ends. Germline lookup yields CDR1 SGHTA and CDR2 FQGTGA. This chain's CDR3 is CASSLSNRANTGELFF. The CDR3 nucleotides are TGTGCCAGCAGCTTATCTAACAGGGCGAACACCGGGGAGCTGTTTTTT.

The chain is built from TRBV7-2 and TRBJ2-7; 13 bases agree with TRBD2. Germline loops: CDR1 SGHTA, CDR2 FQGNSA. The CDR3 runs to 15 residues. V was clipped by 5 bases and J by 3 bases; unmatched bases: 4. The CDR3 DNA reads TGTGCCAGCAGCCCGTGGACTAGCGGGAGCTACGAGCAGTACTTC. It is translated as CASSPWTSGSYEQYF. Full variable domain (rest looked up from reference TRBV7-2 and TRBJ2-7): GAGVSQSPSNKVTEKGKDVELRCDPISGHTALYWYRQSLGQGLEFLIYFQGNSAPDKSGLPSDRFSAERTGGSVSTLTIQRTQQEDSAVYLCASSPWTSGSYEQYFGPGTRLTVT.

The chain is built from TRBV27 and TRBJ2-1; D may match TRBD1 or TRBD2 (5 bases each). The V and J ends lost 2 bases and 6 bases respectively, with 11 bases between them. Germline V CDR1 and CDR2: MNHEY, SMNVEV (reference sequence). The CDR3 covers 14 residues. CDR3 amino acids: CASSLKGPSNEQFF. CDR3 bases: TGTGCCAGCAGTTTAAAGGGACCTAGCAATGAGCAGTTCTTC.

This chain links TRBV6-5 with TRBJ2-1; unclear D gene. Germline V gene data show CDR1 as MNHEY and CDR2 as SVGAGI. CDR3 length: 16 amino acids. Trimming left V 4 bases short and J 5 bases short, with 18 bases between. The CDR3, as DNA: TGTGCCAGCAGTTCCTCGGGTGGGTTTGGTCACAATGAGCAGTTCTTC. It specifies CASSSSGGFGHNEQFF.

The chain employs TRBV7-6 and TRBJ2-7, with 9 nucleotides matching TRBD1. The germline CDR1 and CDR2 sequences are SGHVS and FNYEAQ. Trimming took 4 bases from V and 6 from J; bases not matched to a gene: 1. This CDR3 has 12 amino acids. DNA for the CDR3: TGTGCCAGCAGCTCGGACAGGGGCGAGCAGTACTTC. Residues: CASSSDRGEQYF.

The chain couples TRBV5-1 to TRBJ2-1, with D unclear. Germline CDR1 is SGHRS and CDR2 is YFSETQ. V lost 0 bases and J 4 bases, leaving 8 bases between the germline ends. CDR3 length: 14 amino acids. The CDR3 DNA reads TGCGCCAGCAGCTTGGGTTCGGATTACAATGAGCAGTTCTTC. It translates to CASSLGSDYNEQFF.

The chain uses TRBV5-4 and TRBJ2-7, with no clear D. V was clipped by 3 bases and J by 2 bases, with 12 bases between them. Germline V CDR1 and CDR2: SGHNT, YYREEE (reference sequence). The CDR3 has 14 amino acids. The CDR3 nucleotides read TGTGCCAGCAGCTACTTCTCGGGTCCCTACGAGCAGTACTTC. Protein sequence: CASSYFSGPYEQYF. The full variable domain, with the rest looked up from reference TRBV5-4 and TRBJ2-7, is ETGVTQSPTHLIKTRGQQVTLRCSSQSGHNTVSWYQQALGQGPQFIFQYYREEENGRGNFPPRFSGLQFPNYSSELNVNALELDDSALYLCASSYFSGPYEQYFGPGTRLTVT.

The chain is built from TRBV19 and TRBJ2-1; D gene unclear. Per germline, CDR1 LNHDA and CDR2 SQIVND (reference sequence). Trimming shortened V by 7 bases and J by 2 bases, and 18 bases separated the two germline ends. The CDR3 extends over 16 amino acids. CDR3 in amino acids: CASNGPPMGPYNEQFF. CDR3 bases: TGTGCCAGTAATGGCCCCCCGATGGGCCCCTACAATGAGCAGTTCTTC.

V gene TRBV6-5 combines with J gene TRBJ2-2, with 10 positions matching TRBD2. CDR1 and CDR2 from the germline V gene are MNHEY and SVGAGI. Unmatched junction bases numbered 0, after V lost 2 bases and J lost 3 bases. This CDR3 region has 15 residues. The CDR3 coding sequence is TGTGCCAGCAGTTACGGGACTAGCGACACCGGGGAGCTGTTTTTT. Encoded protein: CASSYGTSDTGELFF.

This clone was seen once. V usage is TRBV7-2 and J usage is TRBJ2-7, with a weak D call TRBD1 (6 bases). The CDR3 has 12 residues. Trimming removed 4 bases from V and 3 bases from J, with 7 bases in between. Germline assignment: CDR1 SGHTA and CDR2 FQGNSA. The CDR3 bases are TGTGCCAGCAGCTCACAGGGCTACGAGCAGTACTTC. Its protein product is CASSSQGYEQYF.

The chain has TRBV5-4 and TRBJ2-5, with TRBD2 matching 9 bases. The CDR3 covers 16 residues. Germline V CDR1 and CDR2: SGHNT, YYREEE (reference sequence). Germline trimming cut 3 bases from V and 4 bases from J; bases unmatched to any gene: 10. The CDR3 loop reads CASSSPAGGGGETQYF. As DNA, the CDR3 is TGTGCCAGCAGCTCCCCGGCTGGCGGGGGGGGAGAGACCCAGTACTTC.

This clone has a handful of counts. The rearrangement uses TRBV7-9 and TRBJ2-2; D gene uncertain. Germline V gene data show CDR1 as SEHNR and CDR2 as FQNEAQ (reference sequence). V shed 3 bases and J shed 2 bases, with 7 bases lying between them. This CDR3 is built from 14 residues. The CDR3 DNA sequence: TGTGCCAGCAGCTTCCGGTCAAACACCGGGGAGCTGTTTTTT. The encoded protein is CASSFRSNTGELFF.

The chain carries TRBV5-1 and TRBJ2-7; 9 bases map to TRBD1. V lost 2 bases and J lost 4; bases outside the gene matches: 7. The CDR3 covers 15 residues. Germline V gene lookup returns CDR1 SGHRS and CDR2 YFSETQ. The CDR3 DNA reads TGCGCCAGCAGCTTTACAGGGGGCGACGGATACGAGCAGTACTTC. Translated: CASSFTGGDGYEQYF.

The chain uses TRBV5-1 and TRBJ1-1; 8 nucleotides match TRBD1. This CDR3 has 13 amino acids. From germline, CDR1 is SGHRS and CDR2 YFSETQ. Germline trimming cut 3 bases from V and 7 bases from J; bases unmatched to any gene: 5. This chain's CDR3 is CASSSDRGIEAFF. The DNA for the CDR3 is TGCGCCAGCAGCTCCGACAGGGGCATTGAAGCTTTCTTT.

Only a few counts were recorded for this clone. The rearrangement links TRBV7-2 to TRBJ2-2, with TRBD2 identical over 11 bases. The CDR3 length is 19 residues. V lost 7 bases and J lost 0; bases outside the gene matches: 13. Germline V CDR1 and CDR2: SGHTA, FQGNSA. This CDR3 reads CASTPTGTSGATNTGELFF. The DNA for the CDR3 is TGTGCCAGCACCCCCACCGGGACTAGCGGAGCCACGAACACCGGGGAGCTGTTTTTT.

The chain combines TRBV5-4 with TRBJ2-5; tentatively, D is TRBD1 or TRBD2 (7 bases each). Trimming pared 3 bases from V and 5 bases from J, leaving 14 bases between. CDR1 SGHNT and CDR2 YYREEE come from the germline V gene (reference sequence). CDR3 length: 14 residues. The CDR3 nucleotides read TGTGCCAGCAGCTACCGACAGGGAGGGGAGACCCAGTACTTC. This gives the protein CASSYRQGGETQYF.